This entry lists 26 T cell receptor beta chains sequenced from one sample in a study of blood T cell repertoires in COVID-19. Clones were sequenced by immunoSEQ multiplex PCR, and TCRdb holds only the in-frame ones, with some missing. The data show fewer than 350,000 clones, with 90% seen just once and 1.5% to 2% held by the top ten. Sequenced material: PBMCs or T cells enriched from blood (not recorded which). The origin of the receptors is a woman aged 18 to 35 with acute COVID-19.

The chain uses TRBV7-9 and TRBJ2-2; 12 bases are shared with TRBD2. This CDR3 has 16 residues. V gave up 5 bases and J gave up 6 bases; unmatched junction bases: 7. CDR1 is SEHNR and CDR2 is FQNEAQ in the germline V gene (reference sequence). CDR3 nucleotide sequence: TGTGCCAGCAGCGATCCTTCTAGCGGGAGGGCCGGGGAGCTGTTTTTT. It codes for CASSDPSSGRAGELFF.

The chain employs TRBV4-1 and TRBJ1-3, with D unresolved. The CDR3 has 17 amino acids. The germline V gene encodes CDR1 MGHRA and CDR2 YSYEKL. The V end lost 1 base, the J end lost 0 bases, and 13 bases lay between the germline ends. CDR3: CASSQVSQADSGNTIYF. The CDR3 region has the DNA TGCGCCAGCAGCCAAGTTAGTCAGGCCGACTCTGGAAACACCATATATTTT.

The V and J genes are TRBV7-9 and TRBJ1-6, with D possibly matching TRBD1 (5 bases). Germline CDR1 and CDR2: SEHNR and FQNEAQ (reference sequence). V lost 5 bases to trimming and J lost 7 bases, with 18 bases between them. This CDR3 has 16 amino acids. The CDR3 spells CASSPGWGTGNSPLHF. As DNA, the CDR3 is TGTGCCAGCAGCCCAGGGTGGGGAACGGGCAATTCACCCCTCCACTTT.

The chain uses TRBV15 and TRBJ2-1; 8 bases align to TRBD2. V gave up 1 base and J gave up 14 bases; unmatched junction bases: 4. Germline V CDR1 and CDR2: LNHNV, YYDKDF (reference sequence). This CDR3 has 12 residues. The DNA for the CDR3 is TGTGCCACCAGCAGAGTCCAGCGGGAGAAGTTCTTC. Translating it yields CATSRVQREKFF. Drawing the rest from reference TRBV15 and TRBJ2-1, the complete variable domain is DAMVIQNPRYQVTQFGKPVTLSCSQTLNHNVMYWYQQKSSQAPKLLFHYYDKDFNNEADTPDNFQSRRPNTSFCFLDIRSPGLGDTAMYLCATSRVQREKFFGPGTRLTVL.

The rearrangement uses TRBV5-1 and TRBJ1-2; D may be TRBD1 (6 bases). In germline, CDR1 is SGHRS, CDR2 YFSETQ. This CDR3 has 15 residues. V gave up 4 bases and J gave up 4 bases, with 17 bases separating them. The CDR3 coding sequence is TGCGCCAGCAGCCCGGAGGGGGGGGCTGGCTATGGCTACACCTTC. Protein: CASSPEGGAGYGYTF.

This clone has just one count. The genes are TRBV5-1 and TRBJ2-7; no firm D call. In germline, CDR1 is SGHRS, CDR2 YFSETQ. The CDR3 extends over 13 amino acids. V was pared by 2 bases and J by 5 bases, with 11 bases between. The CDR3: CASSFAGAHEQYF. CDR3 in DNA: TGCGCCAGCAGCTTCGCAGGTGCCCACGAGCAGTACTTC.

The genes are TRBV5-1 and TRBJ2-2, with a weak D call TRBD1 (6 bases). CDR3 length: 16 residues. V was pared by 5 bases and J by 1 base, with 15 bases between. Germline V lookup: CDR1 SGHRS, CDR2 YFSETQ. CDR3 bases: TGCGCCAGCAGTGGATGGGGACACAGGAACACCGGGGAGCTGTTTTTT. Residues: CASSGWGHRNTGELFF.

CDR3 sequence (DNA): TGTGCCAGCAGCCGGACTAGCCATACCTACAATGAGCAGTTCTTC. Its translation is CASSRTSHTYNEQFF. The V call is TRBV5-8, the J call TRBJ2-1; 8 bases agree with TRBD2. The CDR3 has 15 amino acids. The V segment lost 4 bases and the J segment 2 bases; nucleotides outside the gene matches: 5. Germline V lookup: CDR1 SGHTS, CDR2 YDEGEE.

The chain has TRBV7-2 and TRBJ1-5, with a weak D call TRBD1 (6 bases). Trimming removed 3 bases from V and 7 bases from J, with 16 bases in between. The germline CDR1 and CDR2 sequences are SGHTA and FQGNSA. The CDR3 is made up of 15 amino acids. The CDR3: CASSLETGGAQPQHF. CDR3 nucleotides: TGTGCCAGCAGCTTGGAGACCGGGGGGGCCCAGCCCCAGCATTTT. Full variable domain (outside the CDR3, taken from reference TRBV7-2 and TRBJ1-5): GAGVSQSPSNKVTEKGKDVELRCDPISGHTALYWYRQSLGQGLEFLIYFQGNSAPDKSGLPSDRFSAERTGGSVSTLTIQRTQQEDSAVYLCASSLETGGAQPQHFGDGTRLSIL.

This chain links TRBV27 with TRBJ2-1; 8 positions match TRBD2. Trimming cost V 5 bases and J 4 bases; bases outside gene matches: 13. Germline V gene data show CDR1 as MNHEY and CDR2 as SMNVEV (reference sequence). The CDR3 is 17 residues long. The CDR3, as DNA: TGTGCCAGCAGTCAAACTCCTCCGCGGGAGGAATACAATGAGCAGTTCTTC. This codes for CASSQTPPREEYNEQFF.

This clone came up once. This sequence joins TRBV3-1 (or the pseudogene TRBV3-2) and TRBJ1-1; tentative D call: TRBD1 (5 bases). Germline CDR1 is LGHDT and CDR2 is YNNKEL (reference sequence). Between the trimmed V and J ends, which lost 0 bases and 1 base, there was a span of 12 bases. The CDR3 length is 16 residues. DNA for the CDR3: TGTGCCAGCAGCCAAGATAGGGGCTCCGGGAACACTGAAGCTTTCTTT. It encodes CASSQDRGSGNTEAFF.

The V call is TRBV4-1, the J call TRBJ2-5, with 7 positions matching TRBD1. CDR3 length: 14 residues. Germline V gene lookup returns CDR1 MGHRA and CDR2 YSYEKL. After removal of 1 base from V and 2 bases from J, the junction contained 1 base not matched to a gene. CDR3 region: CASSQGRGQETQYF. The CDR3, as DNA: TGCGCCAGCAGCCAAGGCAGGGGGCAAGAGACCCAGTACTTC.

V gene TRBV6-5 combines with J gene TRBJ1-6, with 9 bases matching TRBD1. V dropped 6 bases and J dropped 5; count of bases not matched to a gene: 5. In germline, CDR1 is MNHEY, CDR2 SVGAGI. The CDR3 runs 15 residues. The CDR3 loop reads CASSRTGENNSPLHF. In DNA, the CDR3 is TGTGCCAGCAGCCGGACAGGGGAGAATAATTCACCCCTCCACTTT.

The V gene is TRBV2, the J gene TRBJ2-7; TRBD1 aligns across 10 bases. The ends lost 6 bases at V and 1 base at J; junction bases unmatched: 6. Germline CDR1 and CDR2: SNHLY and FYNNEI. The CDR3 is 15 residues long. CDR3 sequence: CASSDPGQGSYEQYF. The CDR3 DNA follows: TGTGCCAGCAGCGATCCGGGACAGGGGTCCTACGAGCAGTACTTC. Supplemented by reference TRBV2 and TRBJ2-7, the full variable domain reads EPEVTQTPSHQVTQMGQEVILRCVPISNHLYFYWYRQILGQKVEFLVSFYNNEISEKSEIFDDQFSVERPDGSNFTLKIRSTKLEDSAMYFCASSDPGQGSYEQYFGPGTRLTVT.

The chain combines TRBV7-2 with TRBJ2-2; possibly TRBD2 for D (5 bases). The CDR3 extends over 13 amino acids. From germline, CDR1 is SGHTA and CDR2 FQGNSA. V was cut by 5 bases and J by 5 bases, with 9 bases left in between. CDR3 nucleotide sequence: TGTGCCAGCAGCCCCCGAGGGACCGGGGAGCTGTTTTTT. Its translation is CASSPRGTGELFF.

The genes are TRBV10-2 and TRBJ2-1; TRBD2 matches at 8 bases. The germline gives CDR1 WSHSY, CDR2 SAAADI. Unmatched junction bases numbered 4, after V lost 8 bases and J lost 1 base. The CDR3 is 14 residues long. DNA for the CDR3: TGCGCCAGCGCCAGCGGGGGTTCCTACAATGAGCAGTTCTTC. Translation: CASASGGSYNEQFF.

The V gene is TRBV2, the J gene TRBJ1-2, with D unresolved. V was shortened by 4 bases and J by 1 base, with 7 bases between the two germline ends. From germline, CDR1 is SNHLY and CDR2 FYNNEI. This CDR3 spans 13 amino acids. DNA of the CDR3: TGTGCCAGCAGTGTGTCAATTAACTATGGCTACACCTTC. Amino acid sequence: CASSVSINYGYTF.

This clone has a handful of counts. The chain joins TRBV14 to TRBJ1-3; D unresolved. Per germline, CDR1 SGHDN and CDR2 FVKESK. V lost 6 bases and J 1 base, leaving 10 bases between the germline ends. The CDR3 extends over 14 amino acids. The CDR3 DNA is TGTGCCAGCAGTCACAGACGATCTGGAAACACCATATATTTT. Amino acid sequence: CASSHRRSGNTIYF.

This clone was observed once. The chain joins TRBV4-3 to TRBJ1-4; D is ambiguous. V was cut by 4 bases and J by 0 bases, with 9 bases left in between. The CDR3 is 15 residues long. Per the germline V gene, CDR1 is LGHNA and CDR2 is YSLEER. The CDR3 is CASSRSRTTNEKLFF. The DNA for the CDR3 is TGCGCCAGCAGCCGATCCAGAACAACTAATGAAAAACTGTTTTTT.

The chain uses TRBV5-6 and TRBJ1-5, with TRBD1 as a possible D gene (5 bases). The CDR3 loop spans 15 amino acids. Germline V gene lookup returns CDR1 SGHDT and CDR2 YYEEEE. V dropped 3 bases and J dropped 2 bases, with 12 bases sitting between them. The CDR3 loop is CASSSQGIGNQPQHF. For the CDR3, the DNA is TGTGCCAGCAGCTCCCAGGGAATCGGCAATCAGCCCCAGCATTTT.

This chain links TRBV2 with TRBJ1-1, with 8 bases aligning to TRBD1. This CDR3 has 14 amino acids. Unmatched junction bases numbered 7, after V lost 5 bases and J lost 5 bases. CDR1 and CDR2 from the germline V gene are SNHLY and FYNNEI. The CDR3 protein is CASSLDRVGTEAFF. The CDR3 coding sequence is TGTGCCAGCAGTTTGGACAGGGTAGGGACTGAAGCTTTCTTT.

This chain joins TRBV27 and TRBJ2-1; the match to TRBD2 covers 8 bases. After removal of 5 bases from V and 5 bases from J, the junction contained 2 bases not matched to a gene. The CDR3 is 13 residues long. CDR1 is MNHEY, CDR2 SMNVEV, per germline (reference sequence). CDR3 residues: CASSLSGNNEQFF. The CDR3 DNA sequence: TGTGCCAGCAGTCTTAGCGGGAACAATGAGCAGTTCTTC.

The V gene is TRBV10-3, the J gene TRBJ2-1; the match to TRBD1 covers 11 bases. This CDR3 comprises 14 residues. Germline V gives CDR1 ENHRY, CDR2 SYGVKD. Unmatched junction bases numbered 9, after V lost 10 bases and J lost 7 bases. The CDR3, as DNA: TGTGCCACCTCCGGGACAGGGGGAGGGAATGAGCAGTTCTTC. Translated, it gives CATSGTGGGNEQFF.

The chain employs TRBV5-1 and TRBJ2-2; D possibly corresponds to TRBD1 (6 bases). V was clipped by 3 bases and J by 3 bases, with 9 bases between them. This CDR3 spans 14 amino acids. Germline loops: CDR1 SGHRS, CDR2 YFSETQ. The CDR3: CASSSGAHTGELFF. In DNA form, the CDR3 reads TGCGCCAGCAGCTCAGGGGCCCACACCGGGGAGCTGTTTTTT.

Remarks on this clone: Distinct nucleotide sequences in the sample also encode this CDR3. The chain has TRBV19 and TRBJ1-6; D is undetermined. CDR3 size: 13 residues. Germline V gene data show CDR1 as LNHDA and CDR2 as SQIVND (reference sequence). V lost 6 bases and J 2 bases, leaving 5 bases between the germline ends. CDR3 coding DNA: TGTGCCAGTAGAGACACCTATAATTCACCCCTCCACTTT. Protein product: CASRDTYNSPLHF.

The chain couples TRBV5-1 to TRBJ2-5; TRBD1 matches 8 bases. Germline CDR1 reads SGHRS; CDR2 reads YFSETQ. CDR3 length: 16 amino acids. V lost 0 bases and J lost 1; bases outside the gene matches: 5. CDR3 DNA sequence: TGCGCCAGCAGCTTGGCCCCTGGACAGGGCCAAGAGACCCAGTACTTC. Translating it yields CASSLAPGQGQETQYF.